This TCR beta chain is from a study of T cell changes during pregnancy in multiple sclerosis. Generated by immunoSEQ multiplex PCR, the TCRdb table keeps only in-frame clones and is missing some. The sample holds tens of thousands of clones; 70% to 90% are singletons and the top ten take about 10%. Germline V gene sequence: CDR1 SGDLS, CDR2 YYNGEE. With 4 bases removed from V and 7 bases from J, the gap between germline ends came to 11 bases. The CDR3 consists of 12 residues. The sample in question was CD8+ T cells from peripheral blood mononuclear cells, obtained in the third trimester of pregnancy. The chain employs TRBV9 and TRBJ1-1; no clear D gene. This receptor was identified in a female donor with multiple sclerosis, enrolled in a pregnancy study. The CDR3 nucleotides read TGTGCCAGCAGCTCATATGGAGTTGAAGCTTTCTTT. Translated: CASSSYGVEAFF.